These 11 T cell receptor beta chains came from one sample sequenced in a study of T cell changes during pregnancy in multiple sclerosis. Sequencing was performed with immunoSEQ multiplex PCR; in TCRdb, only in-frame clones are kept and a portion is missing. The table has about 54,000 clones, 80% to 95% seen once. Source: peripheral blood, taken after pregnancy. The receptors originated from a female donor in good health, enrolled as a control in a pregnancy study.

The chain carries TRBV11-2 and TRBJ2-1, with TRBD2 matching 12 bases. Germline CDR1 and CDR2: SGHAT and FQNNGV. This CDR3 has 16 amino acids. J lost 4 bases, V lost 5 bases, and 6 bases had no gene match. The CDR3: CASSRTSGNQYNEQFF. CDR3 DNA sequence: TGTGCCAGCAGCCGGACTAGCGGGAATCAGTACAATGAGCAGTTCTTC.

The CDR3 loop reads CASSLAGTGDTEAFF. The CDR3, as DNA: TGTGCCAGCAGCTTAGCCGGGACAGGGGACACTGAAGCTTTCTTT. V is TRBV7-9 and J is TRBJ1-1; 10 bases are a match to TRBD1. Germline V CDR1 and CDR2: SEHNR, FQNEAQ (reference sequence). The CDR3 is 15 amino acids. V gave up 0 bases and J gave up 3 bases; unmatched junction bases: 1. The complete variable domain, with remaining parts taken from reference TRBV7-9 and TRBJ1-1, reads DTGVSQNPRHKITKRGQNVTFRCDPISEHNRLYWYRQTLGQGPEFLTYFQNEAQLEKSRLLSDRFSAERPKGSFSTLEIQRTEQGDSAMYLCASSLAGTGDTEAFFGQGTRLTVV.

This clone appeared a single time. V gene TRBV15 combines with J gene TRBJ1-6; D gene ambiguous. Germline V gene sequence: CDR1 LNHNV, CDR2 YYDKDF (reference sequence). The CDR3 runs 16 residues. Between the trimmed V and J ends, which lost 0 bases and 0 bases, there was a span of 6 bases. The DNA of the CDR3 is TGTGCCACCAGCAGAGAGCCGAGCTCCTATAATTCACCCCTCCACTTT. As protein: CATSREPSSYNSPLHF. The variable domain in full, with the rest retrieved from reference TRBV15 and TRBJ1-6, is DAMVIQNPRYQVTQFGKPVTLSCSQTLNHNVMYWYQQKSSQAPKLLFHYYDKDFNNEADTPDNFQSRRPNTSFCFLDIRSPGLGDTAMYLCATSREPSSYNSPLHFGNGTRLTVT.

The chain is built from TRBV6-1 and TRBJ2-7, with TRBD2 matching 11 bases. CDR3 length equals 15 residues. Germline CDR1 is MNHNS and CDR2 is SASEGT. Trimming at V came to 4 bases and at J to 3 bases, leaving 5 bases not matched to a gene. CDR3 DNA: TGTGCCAGCAGTGTCCGACTAGCGGGGAGCTACGAGCAGTACTTC. Translation gives CASSVRLAGSYEQYF.

This chain uses TRBV6-5 with TRBJ1-1; D possibly corresponds to TRBD1 (5 bases). Germline-derived CDR1 and CDR2 are MNHEY and SVGAGI. The V end lost 0 bases, the J end lost 1 base, and 6 bases lay between the germline ends. CDR3 length equals 14 residues. CDR3 sequence (DNA): TGTGCCAGCAGTTACTCGGGGGGGAACACTGAAGCTTTCTTT. Protein product: CASSYSGGNTEAFF.

The sample holds a few counts of this clone. The chain joins TRBV11-2 to TRBJ1-1; 12 positions match TRBD1. The germline gives CDR1 SGHAT, CDR2 FQNNGV. This CDR3 has 19 residues. Losses at the gene ends were 4 bases for V and 4 bases for J; bases not matched to a gene: 16. CDR3 in amino acids: CASSSRRGQGARRGTEAFF. The CDR3 DNA reads as TGTGCCAGCAGCTCGCGGCGGGGACAGGGGGCGAGGAGGGGCACTGAAGCTTTCTTT.

The rearrangement uses TRBV27 and TRBJ2-7, with D uncertain. Trimming removed 3 bases from V and 0 bases from J, with 9 bases in between. There are 14 residues in the CDR3. Germline V gene lookup returns CDR1 MNHEY and CDR2 SMNVEV (reference sequence). The CDR3 loop is CASSLSVSSYEQYF. The CDR3 DNA is TGTGCCAGCAGTTTGAGCGTCAGCTCCTACGAGCAGTACTTC.

This chain connects TRBV19 to TRBJ1-6, with 9 bases matching TRBD1. Germline V CDR1 and CDR2: LNHDA, SQIVND (reference sequence). The CDR3 consists of 14 residues. The V and J ends lost 5 bases and 9 bases, in that order; junction bases with no gene match: 5. This CDR3 is CASSATGGVSPLHF. The CDR3 nucleotides read TGTGCCAGTAGTGCTACAGGGGGCGTTTCACCCCTCCACTTT. Together with reference TRBV19 and TRBJ1-6, the CDR3 gives the full variable domain: DGGITQSPKYLFRKEGQNVTLSCEQNLNHDAMYWYRQDPGQGLRLIYYSQIVNDFQKGDIAEGYSVSREKKESFPLTVTSAQKNPTAFYLCASSATGGVSPLHFGNGTRLTVT.

This chain links TRBV6-1 with TRBJ2-7; 9 bases align to TRBD1. Germline CDR1 MNHNS, CDR2 SASEGT. This CDR3 spans 15 amino acids. V trimming: 4 bases; J trimming: 6 bases; junction bases outside the gene matches: 10. The CDR3: CASSVPGQGRGEQYF. The CDR3 DNA reads as TGTGCCAGCAGTGTCCCGGGACAGGGAAGGGGCGAGCAGTACTTC.

The chain links TRBV5-6 to TRBJ2-3; 14 bases are a match to TRBD2. Trimming removed 4 bases from V and 6 bases from J; junction bases left unmatched: 10. The CDR3 consists of 17 residues. Germline V gene lookup returns CDR1 SGHDT and CDR2 YYEEEE. The CDR3, as DNA: TGTGCCAGCAGCGACGGGACTAGCGGGAGTTTTGGGGATACGCAGTATTTT. It specifies CASSDGTSGSFGDTQYF. The whole variable domain, filled in from reference TRBV5-6 and TRBJ2-3, reads DAGVTQSPTHLIKTRGQQVTLRCSPKSGHDTVSWYQQALGQGPQFIFQYYEEEERQRGNFPDRFSGHQFPNYSSELNVNALLLGDSALYLCASSDGTSGSFGDTQYFGPGTRLTVL.

V is TRBV5-5 and J is TRBJ2-5, with TRBD1 matching 8 bases. The J segment lost 4 bases and the V segment lost 1 base, leaving 6 bases of the junction unmatched. The CDR3 spans 15 residues. Germline V gene data show CDR1 as SGHKS and CDR2 as YYEKEE (reference sequence). CDR3 sequence reads: CASSLQGAVSETQYF. CDR3 in DNA: TGTGCCAGCAGCTTGCAGGGGGCGGTTTCAGAGACCCAGTACTTC.